The rows below give T cell receptor beta chains drawn from one sample of a study of cytomegalovirus exposure and HLA in healthy donors. Repertoires were generated with immunoSEQ multiplex PCR, while TCRdb's copy carries only in-frame clones and drops some. This repertoire shows over 200,000 clones, about 90% found once; its top ten account for 0.35% to 0.4%. Sequenced sample: PBMCs. These receptors came from a woman under 30 in good health and CMV-seronegative. Both conserved end residues are part of each CDR3. Fields, in order: clone size, V gene, D gene, J gene, CDR3 DNA, CDR3 protein. D genes are given only for firm matches. Size values are once, few and many counts, or a class for expanded clones, and some rows have none.

>few|TRBV28|-|TRBJ1-2
TGTGCCAGCAGTCAGGATGGCTACACCTTC
CASSQDGYTF
>-|TRBV11-1|TRBD2|TRBJ2-3
TGTGCCAGCGACCGGGCGGGGGGATCGGATACGCAGTATTTT
CASDRAGGSDTQYF
>few|TRBV30|TRBD1|TRBJ1-6
TGTGCCTGTGGACAGGGGGGCCTGGGGGCCCTCCACTTT
CACGQGGLGALHF
>-|TRBV6-5|TRBD2|TRBJ2-3
TGTGCCAGCAGTTACGCGGGGGGCTCAATAGATACGCAGTATTTT
CASSYAGGSIDTQYF
>few|TRBV6-5|-|TRBJ1-6
TGTGCCAGCCAAAGGGAGGGTTCACCCCTCCACTTT
CASQREGSPLHF
>-|TRBV2|TRBD1|TRBJ2-5
TGTGCCAGCAGTGGGGGGACAGGCTATCAAGAGACCCAGTACTTC
CASSGGTGYQETQYF
>-|TRBV4-1|-|TRBJ2-1
TGCGCCAGCAGCCAAGAAGCGTTATTCTATTACAATGAGCAGTTCTTC
CASSQEALFYYNEQFF
>-|TRBV6-6|TRBD2|TRBJ2-5
TGTGCCAGCAGCGGGGGGGGGAGAGAGACCCAGTACTTC
CASSGGGRETQYF
>-|TRBV29-1|-|TRBJ1-3
TGCAGCGTTGAATTCCCTTCTGGAAACACCATATATTTT
CSVEFPSGNTIYF
>-|TRBV30|-|TRBJ2-7
TGTGCCTGGAGTGTACAGGGAGCCTACGAGCAGTACTTC
CAWSVQGAYEQYF
>-|TRBV10-3|TRBD1|TRBJ1-1
TGTGCCACTCTTTTCACAGGGGGTGGGTACACTGAAGCTTTCTTT
CATLFTGGGYTEAFF
>-|TRBV5-6|-|TRBJ1-4
TGTGCCAGCAGCGCCCCGGGGGGCTGGGATGAAAAACTGTTTTTT
CASSAPGGWDEKLFF
>once|TRBV6-6|-|TRBJ1-6
TGTGCCAGCAGTTACTCAGGGGATTCACCCCTCCACTTT
CASSYSGDSPLHF
>few|TRBV18|-|TRBJ2-7
TGTGCCAGCTCACTCGTTCTACGGGAGCGCGGCTACGAGCAGTACTTC
CASSLVLRERGYEQYF
>-|TRBV7-8|-|TRBJ1-2
TGTGCCAGCAGCTTAGTTAGAGGAGCCCCAAGTGGCTACACCTTC
CASSLVRGAPSGYTF
>-|TRBV6-5|TRBD1|TRBJ1-1
TGTGCCAGCAGCCGGGACAGGGGGGGGACTGAAGCTTTCTTT
CASSRDRGGTEAFF
>-|TRBV6-5|-|TRBJ1-2
TGTGCCAGCAGTTACTCTTATGCGGGAGAATTGGGCTACACCTTC
CASSYSYAGELGYTF
>-|TRBV28|TRBD1|TRBJ2-3
TGTGCCAGCAGTCCCGGGACAGGGCCCACAGATACGCAGTATTTT
CASSPGTGPTDTQYF
>once|TRBV2|TRBD2|TRBJ2-1
TGTGCCAGCGAAGCGGGGGACTACAATGAGCAGTTCTTC
CASEAGDYNEQFF
>-|TRBV28|-|TRBJ1-2
TGTGCCAGCGATGCGGCCCGCACTAACTATGGCTACACCTTC
CASDAARTNYGYTF
>-|TRBV28|-|TRBJ2-5
TGTGCCAGCAGTTTTTGGCGACGGGGGATTGAACTAAACCAAGAGACCCAGTACTTC
CASSFWRRGIELNQETQYF
>-|TRBV5-6|TRBD2|TRBJ2-7
TGTGCCAGCAGCCTACCCTCTAGCGGTATCCACGAGCAGTACTTC
CASSLPSSGIHEQYF
>-|TRBV30|-|TRBJ1-1
TGTGCCTGGAGTGTCACAGGGCTCCAAACTGAAGCTTTCTTT
CAWSVTGLQTEAFF
>-|TRBV11-3|-|TRBJ1-1
TGTGCCAGCAGCCGCACGACAGGAGATCCCTTCTTT
CASSRTTGDPFF
>-|TRBV19|-|TRBJ1-1
TGTGCCAGTAGTCTGAGGGGGGGAAACACTGAAGCTTTCTTT
CASSLRGGNTEAFF